This T cell receptor beta chain was sequenced in a study of regulatory T cells in long-lasting Graves disease. General study points: Repertoires from persistent disease leaned toward TRBV28, TRBJ1-2 and TRBJ2-5.

This clonotype was observed many times. Its target is not known. Sequencing libraries for TCR beta were prepared with iRepertoire HTBI primers and Arm-PCR of CDR3 regions. In TCRdb, the multiplex PCR reads were re-called with MiXCR into one record per CDR3 protein. Counted here are more than 400,000 distinct CDR3 sequences, about a sixth occurring once; the ten biggest clones make up about 10%. Time point denoted: newly diagnosed GD, antithyroid drugs for less than 3 months. Extracted RNA from PBMCs served as the source of the TCR library. Nine milliliters of peripheral blood went into EDTA tubes. Germline V gives CDR1 SGHTA, CDR2 FQGNSA. The V end lost 1 base, the J end lost 1 base, and 7 bases lay between the germline ends. The CDR3 totals 14 residues. The same data also went into a second study, on T cells in Graves' hyperthyroidism and ophthalmopathy.

The gene calls are TRBV7-2 and TRBJ1-1; D call uncertain. This receptor was identified in a young woman with Graves disease. The sample in question was peripheral blood mononuclear cells (PBMCs), obtained at new diagnosis, from a patient treated with antithyroid drugs. CDR3 amino acids: CASSLGRSNTEAFF. The CDR3 DNA sequence: TGTGCCAGCAGCTTAGGGAGGTCGAACACTGAAGCTTTCTTT. Full variable domain (rest looked up from reference TRBV7-2 and TRBJ1-1): GAGVSQSPSNKVTEKGKDVELRCDPISGHTALYWYRQSLGQGLEFLIYFQGNSAPDKSGLPSDRFSAERTGGSVSTLTIQRTQQEDSAVYLCASSLGRSNTEAFFGQGTRLTVV.